The 21 T cell receptor beta chains below come from one sample, sequenced in a study of tumor-infiltrating lymphocytes in primary liver carcinoma. The input was around 0.5 ug total RNA; TCR beta cDNA was made from it with a constant-region primer. It was through three nested multiplex PCR rounds of slightly modified ARM-PCR that TCR beta libraries arose. Rounds one and two of PCR, each of roughly 10 cycles, were primed with TRBV1-TRBV30 forward primers and a C-beta reverse primer. TCRdb independently ran MiXCR on the multiplex PCR reads; one entry per CDR3 protein. The repertoire includes 300,000 to 350,000 distinct CDR3 sequences, less than 65% of them detected once, and about 6% sits in the top ten. The authors took blood RNA from unsorted whole blood and also extracted germline DNA. The sample taken for sequencing was peripheral blood. The receptors derive from a man aged 35 to 55 with primary liver carcinoma and hepatitis B virus infection.

On this clonotype itself: Possible read error: a much larger clone is one base away. The chain employs TRBV6-5 and TRBJ2-5; D may be TRBD1 (6 bases). Germline CDR1 MNHEY, CDR2 SVGAGI. The ends were cut back, 10 bases at V and 0 bases at J, with 12 bases in the middle. This CDR3 region has 13 residues. DNA of the CDR3: TGTGCCAACCGTGGACAGAACCAAGAGACCCAGTACTTC. This gives the protein CANRGQNQETQYF.

J is TRBJ1-5 and V is TRBV28; 7 nucleotides line up with TRBD1. V dropped 6 bases and J dropped 10; count of bases not matched to a gene: 12. Germline values: CDR1 MDHEN, CDR2 SYDVKM. This CDR3 region has 14 residues. The CDR3 DNA is TGTGCCAGCAGCTTCCGACAGGGAGAATCACCCCAGCATTTT. As protein: CASSFRQGESPQHF. The whole variable domain, filled in from reference TRBV28 and TRBJ1-5, reads DVKVTQSSRYLVKRTGEKVFLECVQDMDHENMFWYRQDPGLGLRLIYFSYDVKMKEKGDIPEGYSVSREKKERFSLILESASTNQTSMYLCASSFRQGESPQHFGDGTRLSIL.

As regards this clonotype: A much larger clone is a single base away; this may be a read error. The chain combines TRBV6-2 or TRBV6-3 with TRBJ2-7; D is possibly TRBD2 (6 bases). The germline gives CDR1 MNHEY, CDR2 SVGEGT. The CDR3 is 14 amino acids. Between the trimmed V and J ends, which lost 5 bases and 11 bases, there was a span of 22 bases. CDR3 residues: CASSPSGSGRIEYF. As DNA, the CDR3 is TGTGCCAGCAGTCCAAGCGGGTCCGGTCGAATTGAGTACTTC.

This clonotype was seen just once. The rearrangement links TRBV28 to TRBJ2-7; D unresolved. Germline V CDR1 and CDR2: MDHEN, SYDVKM. V was shortened by 4 bases and J by 6 bases, with 34 bases between the two germline ends. The CDR3 spans 20 residues. Here the CDR3 DNA reads TGTGCCAGCAGTTCCATTAGACCCCCACGTGAAGGGTCCTATGCCTCCGAGCAGTACTTC. The encoded protein is CASSSIRPPREGSYASEQYF. Full variable domain (rest looked up from reference TRBV28 and TRBJ2-7): DVKVTQSSRYLVKRTGEKVFLECVQDMDHENMFWYRQDPGLGLRLIYFSYDVKMKEKGDIPEGYSVSREKKERFSLILESASTNQTSMYLCASSSIRPPREGSYASEQYFGPGTRLTVT.

The chain is built from TRBV5-4 and TRBJ1-2, with TRBD1 matching over 9 bases. Trimming took 3 bases from V and 2 from J; bases not matched to a gene: 8. Germline CDR1 is SGHNT and CDR2 is YYREEE (reference sequence). CDR3 size: 16 residues. The CDR3 spells CASSWTGESRNYGYTF. The DNA for the CDR3 is TGTGCCAGCAGCTGGACAGGGGAGTCAAGGAACTATGGCTACACCTTC. Full variable domain (missing parts from reference TRBV5-4 and TRBJ1-2): ETGVTQSPTHLIKTRGQQVTLRCSSQSGHNTVSWYQQALGQGPQFIFQYYREEENGRGNFPPRFSGLQFPNYSSELNVNALELDDSALYLCASSWTGESRNYGYTFGSGTRLTVV.

A single count supports this clonotype. Germline is not matched at one junction end, which may reflect a read error. The chain is built from TRBV5-1 and TRBJ2-5, with 12 positions matching TRBD2. In germline, CDR1 is SGHRS, CDR2 YFSETQ. The CDR3 is 14 amino acids. CDR3 bases: TGCGTCAGCAGCTTGGGACTAGCGGGAGAGACCCAGTACTTC. Residues: CVSSLGLAGETQYF.

Of note for this clonotype: This may be a read error, as it is one base from a much larger clone. V gene TRBV6-5 combines with J gene TRBJ2-5; possible D gene TRBD2, 6 bases. V was trimmed by 5 bases and J by 5 bases, leaving 15 bases between them. The CDR3 extends over 14 amino acids. Germline-derived CDR1 and CDR2 are MNHEY and SVGAGI. The CDR3, as DNA: TGTGCCAGCAGTCGGGAGAGGGGAAGGGAGACCCAGTACTTC. It yields the protein CASSRERGRETQYF.

Details on this clonotype: One junction end does not reproduce the germline sequence, and a read error may be involved. V gene TRBV4-1 combines with J gene TRBJ2-7; the D is unclear. The CDR3 is 13 residues long. Looked up from germline, CDR1 is MGHRA and CDR2 is YSYEKL. CDR3 amino acids: CTSSQTVGGEQYF. CDR3 DNA sequence: TGCACCAGCAGCCAGACTGTAGGTGGCGAACAGTACTTC.

As regards this clonotype: A read error is possible here, since a much larger clone lies one base away. The limits of the CDR3 on the DNA are not certain, so only TCRdb's listed CDR3 is given. V and J are TRBV10-2 and TRBJ2-4; the DNA was not compared with TRBD1, the D call given in the table. CDR1 is WSHSY, CDR2 SAAADI, per germline. Counting both end residues, the CDR3 totals 15 amino acids. CDR3: CAISTSGQGVDIQYF.

This sequence joins TRBV6-2 or TRBV6-3 and TRBJ2-7; a weak D match, TRBD1 (6 bases). The CDR3 spans 14 residues. Trimming left V 8 bases short and J 7 bases short, with 21 bases between. Germline CDR1 and CDR2: MNHEY and SVGEGT. This CDR3 is CASSSGTRWSEQYF. CDR3 in DNA: TGTGCCAGCTCCTCCGGGACAAGGTGGTCGGAGCAGTACTTC.

This clonotype was detected only a few times. The germline gene is not matched at one end of the junction; a read error may be the cause. The gene calls are TRBV7-9 and TRBJ2-7, with D maybe TRBD1 (5 bases). Germline V gene lookup returns CDR1 SEHNR and CDR2 FQNEAQ (reference sequence). CDR3 size: 14 residues. Here the CDR3 DNA reads TGTGCTAGCAGCCGAACCACAGGAGCCTACGAGCAGTACTTC. It is translated as CASSRTTGAYEQYF. Based on the CDR3 plus reference TRBV7-9 and TRBJ2-7, the full variable domain is DTGVSQNPRHKITKRGQNVTFRCDPISEHNRLYWYRQTLGQGPEFLTYFQNEAQLEKSRLLSDRFSAERPKGSFSTLEIQRTEQGDSAMYLCASSRTTGAYEQYFGPGTRLTVT.

The table lists this clonotype with a few counts. The chain links TRBV5-4 to TRBJ2-3; the match to TRBD2 covers 8 bases. V dropped 2 bases and J dropped 3; count of bases not matched to a gene: 11. From germline, CDR1 is SGHNT and CDR2 YYREEE (reference sequence). The CDR3 extends over 17 amino acids. Here the CDR3 DNA reads TGTGCCAGCAGCTTTGGAGTGAGCGGGAGTGGTACAGATACGCAGTATTTT. Translating gives CASSFGVSGSGTDTQYF.

For this clonotype: A much larger clone lies a single base off, so this may be a read error. The chain employs TRBV6-2 or TRBV6-3 and TRBJ2-7; 8 bases line up with TRBD2. Germline V gene sequence: CDR1 MNHEY, CDR2 SVGEGT. The CDR3 is made up of 18 amino acids. CDR3 in amino acids: CASSSLLVTSASSYGQYF. DNA for the CDR3: TGTGCCAGCAGTTCTCTTCTAGTGACTAGCGCGAGCTCCTACGGGCAGTACTTC.

Regarding this clonotype: A much bigger clone sits one base away, suggesting this may be a read error. The J gene is TRBJ2-3, the V gene TRBV10-1; TRBD2 agrees at 8 bases. Germline CDR1 WNHNN, CDR2 SYGVQD (reference sequence). V shed 3 bases and J 4 bases; nucleotides not matched to a gene: 9. The CDR3 has 16 amino acids. CDR3 in amino acids: CASSDPAGARPDTQYF. As DNA, the CDR3 is TGCGCCAGCAGTGATCCAGCGGGGGCTCGTCCAGATACGCAGTATTTT.

The sample holds many counts of this clonotype. The gene calls are TRBV10-3 and TRBJ1-5, with unresolved D. Trimming removed 10 bases at V and 9 bases at J, with 13 bases between. This CDR3 is 11 amino acids long. The germline V gene encodes CDR1 ENHRY and CDR2 SYGVKD. Here the CDR3 DNA reads TGTGCCACGAACATGGCTCGGCCCCAGCATTTT. This gives the protein CATNMARPQHF.

This clonotype was seen many times. The chain joins TRBV4-3 to TRBJ2-7, with D perhaps being TRBD1 or TRBD2 (5 bases each). The length of the CDR3 is 14 residues. Between the trimmed V and J ends, which lost 3 bases and 2 bases, there was a span of 11 bases. Germline V gene data show CDR1 as LGHNA and CDR2 as YSLEER. CDR3 loop: CASSQGDGPYEQYF. CDR3 nucleotide sequence: TGCGCCAGCAGCCAGGGGGACGGGCCCTACGAGCAGTACTTC.

This clonotype has a handful of counts. The genes are TRBV10-2 and TRBJ1-6; 9 bases match TRBD1. The junction had 7 bases not matched to a gene; V was cut back by 4 bases and J by 12 bases. The CDR3 is 14 residues long. CDR1 is WSHSY, CDR2 SAAADI, per germline. This CDR3 is CASSGGTGNGPLHF. Here the CDR3 DNA reads TGCGCCAGCAGTGGCGGGACAGGGAATGGACCCCTCCACTTT.

In the case of this clonotype: A much larger clone is a single base away; this may be a read error. V and J are TRBV7-2 and TRBJ2-1; 8 bases map to TRBD2. Trimming at V came to 0 bases and at J to 6 bases, leaving 1 base not matched to a gene. The CDR3 length is 14 residues. Looked up from germline, CDR1 is SGHTA and CDR2 is FQGNSA. In nucleotides, the CDR3 is TGTGCCAGCAGCTTAGCCGCGGGGGGCAATGAGCAGTTCTTC. This sequence encodes CASSLAAGGNEQFF.

Note on this clonotype: Lacking the conserved final phenylalanine or tryptophan, this CDR3 likely reflects a read error. This rearrangement joins TRBV6-4 to TRBJ2-5, with 14 bases lining up with TRBD2. Germline-derived CDR1 and CDR2 are MRHNA and SNTAGT. V was pared by 8 bases and J by 5 bases, with 19 bases of the junction left unmatched. This CDR3 comprises 19 residues. CDR3: CASPTCEGTSGRGGETQYL. DNA for the CDR3: TGTGCCAGCCCAACCTGCGAGGGGACTAGCGGGAGAGGCGGGGAGACCCAGTACTTG.

The chain employs TRBV5-1 and TRBJ2-7; D may be TRBD1 or TRBD2 (5 bases each). The CDR3 contains 15 residues. Germline-derived CDR1 and CDR2 are SGHRS and YFSETQ. V was shortened by 3 bases and J by 6 bases, with 19 bases between the two germline ends. The CDR3 here is CASSSGHIGLAEQYF. The CDR3 region has the DNA TGCGCCAGCAGCTCGGGGCACATTGGGTTGGCCGAGCAGTACTTC.

This clonotype was found a few times. This chain connects TRBV28 to TRBJ2-5; 8 nucleotides match TRBD1. Germline assignment: CDR1 MDHEN and CDR2 SYDVKM. The CDR3 is made up of 15 amino acids. V lost 6 bases to trimming and J lost 2 bases; unmatched junction nucleotides: 8. In DNA, the CDR3 is TGTGCCAGCAGCCCAGACAGGGGTGCACAAGAGACCCAGTACTTC. Translated: CASSPDRGAQETQYF.